This TCR beta chain is drawn from a study of blood T cell repertoires in COVID-19. Participants were aged 18 to 89 years from around 26 US areas. Participant-given clinical history determined each cohort assignment. No more than 2 weeks before study entry, exposed participants had met a case of COVID-19. Produced via immunoSEQ multiplex PCR; TCRdb's table is partial and in-frame only. The sample holds 350,000 to 450,000 clones, roughly nine tenths seen once. V dropped 9 bases and J dropped 6 bases, with 22 bases sitting between them. There are 15 residues in the CDR3. Per the germline V gene, CDR1 is KGHDR and CDR2 is SFDVKD.

This receptor was taken from a woman between 40 and 55 years old who had been exposed to COVID-19. Input material: PBMCs or T cells enriched from blood (not recorded which). The chain links TRBV24-1 to TRBJ1-1, with D maybe TRBD1 (5 bases). The CDR3 loop reads CATLLRQGTSPEAFF. In DNA form, the CDR3 reads TGTGCCACCCTCCTTCGTCAGGGTACTTCTCCTGAAGCTTTCTTT.